Listed below are T cell receptor beta chains from one sample, sequenced in a study of T cell responses to AZD1222 COVID-19 vaccine. Sequencing was performed with immunoSEQ multiplex PCR; in TCRdb, only in-frame clones are kept and a portion is missing. The sample records around 120,000 clones, roughly 92% being singletons. The starting material was peripheral blood, obtained 28 days after the second AZD1222 dose. Source of these receptors: an adult who received the AZD1222 COVID-19 vaccine. The CDR3 runs from the conserved cysteine through the conserved F or W. The D gene is left open where the match is weak. Size values are once, few and many counts, or a class for expanded clones, and some rows have none.

TRBV27	-	-	TRBJ1-5	TGTGCCAGCAGTCGGGCCCAAAGGGCCCAGCCCCAGCATTTT	CASSRAQRAQPQHF
TRBV7-9	-	-	TRBJ1-2	TGTGCCAGCAGCTCCTCTAACTATGGCTACACCTTC	CASSSSNYGYTF
TRBV3-1/TRBV3-2	TRBD1	-	TRBJ2-1	TGTGCCAGCAGCCGGTCCGGGACAGGGGACCTCCTCTCCTACAATGAGCAGTTCTTC	CASSRSGTGDLLSYNEQFF
TRBV28	-	-	TRBJ1-4	TGTGCCAGCAGTTTAGGTGCACAGTTTAATGAAAAACTGTTTTTT	CASSLGAQFNEKLFF
TRBV9	-	-	TRBJ1-1	TGTGCCAGCAGCCCCCGGACAAAAAACACTGAAGCTTTCTTT	CASSPRTKNTEAFF
TRBV25-1	TRBD2	-	TRBJ2-3	TGTGCCAGCAGTGAATATAAAGCGGGGGCAGATACGCAGTATTTT	CASSEYKAGADTQYF
TRBV7-9	-	-	TRBJ2-1	TGTGCCAGCAGCCAAACAGGGTACCACAATGAGCAGTTCTTC	CASSQTGYHNEQFF
TRBV11-2	-	-	TRBJ1-1	TGTGCCAGCAGCCCTAGAAGAACGGGGGACACTGAAGCTTTCTTT	CASSPRRTGDTEAFF
TRBV10-2	-	-	TRBJ2-7	TGCGCCAGCAGTGAGGCGGATCTAGGGGGCTACGAGCAGTACTTC	CASSEADLGGYEQYF
TRBV7-9	TRBD1	once	TRBJ2-7	TGTGCCAGCAGCTTAGAGCCGCCGGGACAGGGGTTCTACGAGCAGTACTTC	CASSLEPPGQGFYEQYF
TRBV27	-	-	TRBJ1-2	TGTGCCAGCAGTTTCAGCACAGGGTTTCTTGGCTACACCTTC	CASSFSTGFLGYTF
TRBV7-3	-	-	TRBJ2-1	TGTGCCAGCAGCTTAATGGACGGGACCCTACCCAATGAGCAGTTCTTC	CASSLMDGTLPNEQFF
TRBV19	TRBD2	once	TRBJ2-1	TGTGCCAGTAGCAGGACTAGCGGGAACAATGAGCAGTTCTTC	CASSRTSGNNEQFF
TRBV3-1/TRBV3-2	-	-	TRBJ2-1	TGTGCCAGCAGCCCCGGGCAGGGGCAGTACAATGAGCAGTTCTTC	CASSPGQGQYNEQFF
TRBV28	-	-	TRBJ2-1	TGTGCCAGCAGTTCCCCTCCCTCGCGGGGGCTCTTC	CASSSPPSRGLF
TRBV7-9	-	-	TRBJ1-2	TGTGCCAGCAGCAATACAGCGCGTGGTGATGGCTACACCTTC	CASSNTARGDGYTF
TRBV6-2/TRBV6-3	-	-	TRBJ2-1	TGTGCCAGCAGTTCCACTAGTTACAATGAGCAGTTCTTC	CASSSTSYNEQFF
TRBV7-9	-	-	TRBJ2-3	TGTGCCAGCAGCCCAAACCTTGGAGGGGGGGGCACAGATACGCAGTATTTT	CASSPNLGGGGTDTQYF
TRBV11-2	-	-	TRBJ1-2	TGTGCCAGCAGCTTAATTGAGACCTATGGCTACACCTTC	CASSLIETYGYTF
TRBV6-2/TRBV6-3	-	-	TRBJ2-2	TGTGCCAGCAGTTACTACGACAGGTTGGGGACCGGGGAGCTGTTTTTT	CASSYYDRLGTGELFF
TRBV12-3/TRBV12-4	-	-	TRBJ1-5	TGTGCCAGCACCCAGGGTTACAATCAGCCCCAGCATTTT	CASTQGYNQPQHF
TRBV10-3	-	-	TRBJ1-1	TGTGCCATCAGTGAGGTGTCAGGGGCAGTGAACACTGAAGCTTTCTTT	CAISEVSGAVNTEAFF
TRBV29-1	-	-	TRBJ2-3	TGCAGCGCAGCGGGTTTCGCAGATACGCAGTATTTT	CSAAGFADTQYF
TRBV5-6	-	-	TRBJ2-5	TGTGCCAGCAGTTCGCAGGGGTCCGGGGAGACCCAGTACTTC	CASSSQGSGETQYF
TRBV28	-	-	TRBJ1-3	TGTGCCAGCAGTCCCCGCAGGGCCTCTGGAAACACCATATATTTT	CASSPRRASGNTIYF
TRBV6-4	-	-	TRBJ2-7	TGTGCCAGCGGAGAAGGGCAGGGCGGTAGATACGAGCAGTACTTC	CASGEGQGGRYEQYF
TRBV5-4	-	-	TRBJ1-1	TGTGCCAGCAGCTTGGATATGGGCGGGGGGCGCTTTGGGAGCACTGAAGCTTTCTTT	CASSLDMGGGRFGSTEAFF
TRBV7-9	-	-	TRBJ2-2	TGTGCCAGCAGCTTAGGACAGAACACCGGGGAGCTGTTTTTT	CASSLGQNTGELFF
TRBV4-3	-	-	TRBJ1-2	TGCGCCAGCAGCCAAGATACAGAGGATGGCTACACCTTC	CASSQDTEDGYTF
TRBV28	-	-	TRBJ1-2	TGTGCCAGCAGTTACTCACGAGGGGCTATGGGCTACACCTTC	CASSYSRGAMGYTF
TRBV7-2	-	-	TRBJ2-7	TGTGCCAGCAGCCTAGTGGGTACGGTCTCCTACGAGCAGTACTTC	CASSLVGTVSYEQYF
TRBV11-3	TRBD2	-	TRBJ2-1	TGTGCCAGCAGCTCCGGTCGACTAGCGGGGGGTACGGGGTTCTTC	CASSSGRLAGGTGFF
TRBV7-9	-	-	TRBJ2-1	TGTGCCAGCGGACTCAGCGGGCACAATGAGCAGTTCTTC	CASGLSGHNEQFF
TRBV6-1	-	-	TRBJ2-7	TGTGCCAGCAGTGAAGCAGGGGGCTCCTACGAGCAGTACTTC	CASSEAGGSYEQYF
TRBV6-5	-	-	TRBJ1-4	TGTGCCAGCAGGCCCTACAGGGATAATGAAAAACTGTTTTTT	CASRPYRDNEKLFF
TRBV5-5	-	-	TRBJ2-7	TGTGCCAGCAGCTTCGACAGACTCAGCTCCTACGAGCAGTACTTC	CASSFDRLSSYEQYF
TRBV18	TRBD1	-	TRBJ2-1	TGTGCCAGCTCACCGGACAGGGGGCCCTACAATGAGCAGTTCTTC	CASSPDRGPYNEQFF
TRBV28	-	-	TRBJ2-5	TGTGCCAGCAGTTCAACAGGGGAGACCCAGTACTTC	CASSSTGETQYF
TRBV11-2	-	few	TRBJ2-3	TGTGCCAGTTCCCCAGGGGGGTATCTCACCACAGATACGCAGTATTTT	CASSPGGYLTTDTQYF
TRBV7-2	-	-	TRBJ1-1	TGTGCCAGCAGCCGCGTGGCCACCAACACTGAAGCTTTCTTT	CASSRVATNTEAFF
TRBV20-1	-	-	TRBJ1-1	TGCAGTGTGGGGAGGGAGGAAGCTTTCTTT	CSVGREEAFF
TRBV27	-	-	TRBJ1-2	TGTGCCAGCAGTTTCTGGGGCGGAGGCTACACCTTC	CASSFWGGGYTF
TRBV6-2/TRBV6-3	-	once	TRBJ1-1	TGTGCCAGCAGTCCCGAGTCTACAGGGTTTAACACTGAAGCTTTCTTT	CASSPESTGFNTEAFF
TRBV11-3	-	-	TRBJ2-3	TGTGCCAGCAGCCCGTACTTAGGGGCTAGCACAGATACGCAGTATTTT	CASSPYLGASTDTQYF
TRBV6-6	-	-	TRBJ1-4	TGTGCCAGCAGTTACTCAGGGGGAGTGAGTGAAAAACTGTTTTTT	CASSYSGGVSEKLFF